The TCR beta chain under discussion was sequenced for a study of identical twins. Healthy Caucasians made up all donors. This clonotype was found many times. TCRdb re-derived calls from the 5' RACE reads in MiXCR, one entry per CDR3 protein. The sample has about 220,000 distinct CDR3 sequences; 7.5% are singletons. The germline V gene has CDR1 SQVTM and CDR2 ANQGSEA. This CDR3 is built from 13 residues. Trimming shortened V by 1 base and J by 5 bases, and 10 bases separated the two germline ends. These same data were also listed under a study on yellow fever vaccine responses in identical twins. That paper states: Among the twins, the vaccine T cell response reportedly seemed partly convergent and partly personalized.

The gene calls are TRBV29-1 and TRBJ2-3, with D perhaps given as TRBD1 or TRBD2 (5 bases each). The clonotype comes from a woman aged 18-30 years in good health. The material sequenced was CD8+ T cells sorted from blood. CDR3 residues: CSVEGDVGDTQYF. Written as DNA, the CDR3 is TGCAGCGTTGAAGGGGACGTGGGAGATACGCAGTATTTT.